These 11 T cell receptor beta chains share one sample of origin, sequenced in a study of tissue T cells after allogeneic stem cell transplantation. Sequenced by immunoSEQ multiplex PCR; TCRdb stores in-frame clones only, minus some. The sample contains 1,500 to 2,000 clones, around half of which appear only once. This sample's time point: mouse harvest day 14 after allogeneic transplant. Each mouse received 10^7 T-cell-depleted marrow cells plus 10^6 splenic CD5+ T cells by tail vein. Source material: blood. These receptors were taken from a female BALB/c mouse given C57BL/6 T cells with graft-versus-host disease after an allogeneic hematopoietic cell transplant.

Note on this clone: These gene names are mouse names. CDR3 bases read: TGTGCCAGCAGTTCCGGGACAGGGGGCGGCGAAAGATTATTT. Amino acids: CASSSGTGGGERLF. The complete CDR3 reads CASSSGTGGGERLFF. This chain links TRBV26 with TRBJ1-4; 12 bases align to TRBD1. Read sequence stops 1 residue before the CDR3 end, and the germline J gene provides the missing end. The CDR3 is made up of 15 amino acids. V was clipped by 5 bases and J by 7 bases; unmatched bases: 5. From germline, CDR1 is KGHPV and CDR2 FQNQEV (reference sequence).

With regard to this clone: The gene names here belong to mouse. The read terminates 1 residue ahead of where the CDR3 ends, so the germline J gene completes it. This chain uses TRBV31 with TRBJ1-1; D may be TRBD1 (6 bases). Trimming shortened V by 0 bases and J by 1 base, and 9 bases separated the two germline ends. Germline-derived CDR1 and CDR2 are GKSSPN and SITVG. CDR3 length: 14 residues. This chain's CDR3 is CAWSLGGRNTEVFF. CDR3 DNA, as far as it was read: TGTGCCTGGAGTCTAGGGGGGAGGAACACAGAAGTCTTC. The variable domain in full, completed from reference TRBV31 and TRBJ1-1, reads AQTIHQWPVAEIKAVGSPLSLGCTIKGKSSPNLYWYWQATGGTLQQLFYSITVGQVESVVQLNLSASRPKDDQFILSTEKLLLSHSGFYLCAWSLGGRNTEVFFGKGTRLTVV.

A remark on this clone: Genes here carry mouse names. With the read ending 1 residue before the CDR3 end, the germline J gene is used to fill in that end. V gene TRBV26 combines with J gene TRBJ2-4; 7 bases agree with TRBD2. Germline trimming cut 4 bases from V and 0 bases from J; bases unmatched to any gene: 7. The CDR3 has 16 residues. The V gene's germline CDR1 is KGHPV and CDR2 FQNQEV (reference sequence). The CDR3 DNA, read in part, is TGTGCCAGCAGTCGAAGACTGGGAGCTAGTCAAAACACCTTGTAC. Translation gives CASSRRLGASQNTLY. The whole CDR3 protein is CASSRRLGASQNTLYF.

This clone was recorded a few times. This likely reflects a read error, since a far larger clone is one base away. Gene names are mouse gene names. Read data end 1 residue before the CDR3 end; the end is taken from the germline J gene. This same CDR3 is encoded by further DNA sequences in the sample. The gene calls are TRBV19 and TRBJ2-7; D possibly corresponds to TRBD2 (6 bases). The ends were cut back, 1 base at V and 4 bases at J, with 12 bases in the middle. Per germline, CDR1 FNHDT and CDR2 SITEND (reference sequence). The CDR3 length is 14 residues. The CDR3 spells CASSIRAGGYEQYF. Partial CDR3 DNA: TGTGCCAGCAGTATACGCGCGGGGGGATATGAACAGTAC.

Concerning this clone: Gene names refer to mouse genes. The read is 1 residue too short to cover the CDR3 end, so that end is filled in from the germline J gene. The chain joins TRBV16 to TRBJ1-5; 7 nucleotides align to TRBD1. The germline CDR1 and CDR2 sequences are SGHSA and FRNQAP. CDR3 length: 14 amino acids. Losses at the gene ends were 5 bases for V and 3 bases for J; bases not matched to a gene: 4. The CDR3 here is CASSIRDSNQAPLF. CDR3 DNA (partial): TGTGCAAGCAGCATCCGGGACAGCAACCAGGCTCCGCTT.

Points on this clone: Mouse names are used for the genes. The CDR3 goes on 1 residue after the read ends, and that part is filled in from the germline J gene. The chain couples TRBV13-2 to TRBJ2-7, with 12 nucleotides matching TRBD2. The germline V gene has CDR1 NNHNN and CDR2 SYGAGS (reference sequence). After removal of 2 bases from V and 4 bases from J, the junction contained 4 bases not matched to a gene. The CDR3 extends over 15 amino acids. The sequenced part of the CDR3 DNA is TGTGCCAGCGGTGAGGGGACTGGGGGGTTTTATGAACAGTAC. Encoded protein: CASGEGTGGFYEQY. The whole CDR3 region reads CASGEGTGGFYEQYF.

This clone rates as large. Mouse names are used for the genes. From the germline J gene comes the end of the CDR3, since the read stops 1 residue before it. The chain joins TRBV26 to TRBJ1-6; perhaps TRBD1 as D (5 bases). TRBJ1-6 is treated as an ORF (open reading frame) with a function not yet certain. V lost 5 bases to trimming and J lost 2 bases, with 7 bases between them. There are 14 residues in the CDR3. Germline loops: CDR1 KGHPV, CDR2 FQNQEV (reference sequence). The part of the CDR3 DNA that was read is TGTGCCAGCAGTGGGGGGGCCTATAATTCGCCCCTCTAC. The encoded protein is CASSGGAYNSPLY. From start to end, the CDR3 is CASSGGAYNSPLYF.

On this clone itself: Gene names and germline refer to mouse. Partial CDR3 DNA: TGCCCCAGCCGTCCCGACTCGGGGGGCTCCTATCAACAGTAC. Translated: CPSRPDSGGSYQQY. The whole CDR3 sequence is CPSRPDSGGSYQQYF. This chain connects TRBV23 to TRBJ2-7; the table's D call, TRBD2, was not checked against the DNA. The read terminates 1 residue ahead of where the CDR3 ends, so the germline J gene completes it. The length of the CDR3 is 15 residues. Germline CDR1 is KGHTA and CDR2 is FQNQQP.

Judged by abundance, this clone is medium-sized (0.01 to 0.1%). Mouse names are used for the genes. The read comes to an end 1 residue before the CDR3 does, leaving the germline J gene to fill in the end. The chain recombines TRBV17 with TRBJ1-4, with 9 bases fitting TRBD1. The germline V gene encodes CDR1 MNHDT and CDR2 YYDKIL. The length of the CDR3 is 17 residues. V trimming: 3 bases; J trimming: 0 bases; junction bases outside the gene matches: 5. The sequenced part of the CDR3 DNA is TGTGCTAGCAGTAGGGTGACAGGGGGACTTTCCAACGAAAGATTATTT. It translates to CASSRVTGGLSNERLF. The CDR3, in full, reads CASSRVTGGLSNERLFF. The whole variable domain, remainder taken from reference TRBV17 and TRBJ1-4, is DTTVKQNPRYKLARVGKPVNLICSQTMNHDTMYWYQKKPNQAPKLLLFYYDKILNREADTFEKFQSSRPNNSFCSLYIGSAGLEYSAMYLCASSRVTGGLSNERLFFGHGTKLSVL.

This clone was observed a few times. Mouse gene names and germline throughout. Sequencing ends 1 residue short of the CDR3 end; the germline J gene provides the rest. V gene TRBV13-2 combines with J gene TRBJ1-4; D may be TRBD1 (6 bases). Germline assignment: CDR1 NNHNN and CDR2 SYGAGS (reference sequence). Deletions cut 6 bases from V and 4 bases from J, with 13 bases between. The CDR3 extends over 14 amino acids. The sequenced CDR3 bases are TGTGCCAGCGACCCGGGACAAAACAACGAAAGATTATTT. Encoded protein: CASDPGQNNERLF. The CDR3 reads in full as CASDPGQNNERLFF.

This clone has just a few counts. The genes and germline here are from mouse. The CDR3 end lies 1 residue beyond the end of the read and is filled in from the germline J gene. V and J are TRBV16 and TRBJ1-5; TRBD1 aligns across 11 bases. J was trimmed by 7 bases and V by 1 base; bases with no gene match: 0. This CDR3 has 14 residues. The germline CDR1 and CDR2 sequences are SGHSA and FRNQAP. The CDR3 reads CASSLGDRGQAPLF. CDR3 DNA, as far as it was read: TGTGCAAGCAGCTTAGGGGACAGGGGGCAGGCTCCGCTT.